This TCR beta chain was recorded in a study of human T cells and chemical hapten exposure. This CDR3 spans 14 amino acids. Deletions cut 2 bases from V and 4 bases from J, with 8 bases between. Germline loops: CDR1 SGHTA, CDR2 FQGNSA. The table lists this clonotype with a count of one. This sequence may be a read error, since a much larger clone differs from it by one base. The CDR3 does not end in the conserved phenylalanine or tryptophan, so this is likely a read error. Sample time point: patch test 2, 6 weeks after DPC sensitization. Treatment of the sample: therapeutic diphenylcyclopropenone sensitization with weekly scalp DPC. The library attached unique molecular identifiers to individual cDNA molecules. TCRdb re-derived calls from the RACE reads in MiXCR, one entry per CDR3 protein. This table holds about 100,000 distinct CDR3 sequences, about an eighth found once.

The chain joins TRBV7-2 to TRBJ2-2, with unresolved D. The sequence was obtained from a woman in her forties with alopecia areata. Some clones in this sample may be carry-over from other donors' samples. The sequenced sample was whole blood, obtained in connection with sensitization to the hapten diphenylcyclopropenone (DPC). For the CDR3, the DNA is TGTGCCAGCAGCTTATCGTGGTTCACCGGGGAGCTGTTTTCT. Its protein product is CASSLSWFTGELFS.